The present T cell receptor beta chain was sequenced within a study of T cell repertoires in cytomegalovirus infection. From the reads, TCRdb called clonotypes with MiXCR, one entry per CDR3 protein. The sample includes roughly 760,000 distinct CDR3 sequences, about a third of them seen just once. This clonotype has at least ten counts. Germline values: CDR1 SGHTA, CDR2 FQGNSA. CDR3 length: 12 amino acids. V was clipped by 5 bases and J by 6 bases, with 10 bases between them. The specimen sequenced was PBMCs. This sequence joins TRBV7-2 and TRBJ1-2; D uncertain. The TCR sequence derives from a human donor in good health (CMV status not recorded). Some clones in this sample may be carry-over from other donors' samples. CDR3 sequence (DNA): TGTGCCAGCAGCCTTAGGGCTCATGGCTACACCTTC. Translating gives CASSLRAHGYTF.